This T cell receptor (beta chain) was captured by sequencing in a study of shared clonotypes between healthy human individuals. This CDR3 region has 14 residues. Germline-derived CDR1 and CDR2 are SQVTM and ANQGSEA. The germline V and J ends were trimmed by 4 bases and 3 bases, with 16 bases remaining between them. The method was immunoSEQ multiplex PCR; TCRdb's version includes in-frame clones alone and lacks a portion of them. The repertoire holds roughly 2,300,000 clones, about nine tenths seen once, with 0.3% to 0.4% in the top ten. The source material was naive CD4+ T cells from PBMCs. Specified subset: CD45RA+ positively selected. This chain uses TRBV29-1 with TRBJ2-7; possible D gene TRBD2, 6 bases. This TCR was recovered from a man aged 18 to 29 in good health. Some clones in this sample may be carry-over from other donors' samples. The CDR3 spells CSVGPRTGGYEQYF. The CDR3 coding sequence is TGCAGCGTTGGGCCCAGGACCGGGGGCTACGAGCAGTACTTC.